This T cell receptor beta chain was identified during a study of shared clonotypes between healthy human individuals. Study as a whole: The cohort had two women and a few men, ages 18 to 49.

Here immunoSEQ multiplex PCR was the method, and the copy in TCRdb shows in-frame clones only, minus some. The sample holds about 1,800,000 clones, about 95% seen once. CD45RO-negative, CCR7-selected cells formed the naive CD8 fraction, which excluded terminally differentiated effector memory CD45RA+ cells. Points on this clone: Its antigen is unknown.

Study-level results: A limitation of the genetic and exposure-history diversity represented arose from few donors. Four donors held 5% to 5.5% of naive CD4 clonotypes in common.

V was cut by 0 bases and J by 7 bases, with 12 bases left in between. Germline loops: CDR1 MGHRA, CDR2 YSYEKL. The CDR3 runs to 14 residues. The genes are TRBV4-1 and TRBJ1-2, with a possible D match to TRBD1 (5 bases). The sample comprised naive CD8+ T cells sorted from blood. The sequence was obtained from a man aged 18 to 29 in good health. The CDR3 DNA reads TGCGCCAGCAGCCAAGATGGATGGGGCGGTGGCTACACCTTC. Its protein product is CASSQDGWGGGYTF.